Below, 21 T cell receptor beta chains from the same sample are listed, as sequenced in a study of CD8 T cells in ankylosing spondylitis. TCRdb redid the calling of the 5' RACE reads with MiXCR, one entry per CDR3 protein. The table records around 320,000 distinct CDR3 sequences, 20% of them present only once. Specimen: blood, either unsorted or a sorted T cell fraction (not recorded which). These receptors were collected from a female donor with ankylosing spondylitis or in good health (not recorded which).

This clonotype was observed a handful of times. The chain joins TRBV11-1 to TRBJ2-5; perhaps D is TRBD1 or TRBD2 (6 bases each). Germline CDR1 reads SGHAT; CDR2 reads FQDESV (reference sequence). V dropped 5 bases and J dropped 7 bases, with 17 bases sitting between them. The CDR3 loop spans 14 amino acids. The CDR3 protein is CASSIHREAATQYF. Written as DNA, the CDR3 is TGTGCCAGCAGCATACACAGGGAGGCTGCGACCCAGTACTTC. Full variable domain (missing parts from reference TRBV11-1 and TRBJ2-5): EAEVAQSPRYKITEKSQAVAFWCDPISGHATLYWYRQILGQGPELLVQFQDESVVDDSQLPKDRFSAERLKGVDSTLKIQPAELGDSAMYLCASSIHREAATQYFGPGTRLLVL.

This chain links TRBV2 with TRBJ2-3; D may be TRBD1 or TRBD2 (5 bases each). CDR1 and CDR2 from the germline V gene are SNHLY and FYNNEI. The CDR3 totals 15 residues. With 6 bases removed from V and 1 base from J, the gap between germline ends came to 14 bases. The CDR3 nucleotides are TGTGCCAGCAGGGAGAATGGGGGAGGCACAGATACGCAGTATTTT. Its protein is CASRENGGGTDTQYF.

In this sample, this clonotype turned up a few times. CDR3 sequence (DNA): TGTGCCAGCAGCCCCAGCAGGGAGTACTATGGCTACACCTTC. Encoded protein: CASSPSREYYGYTF. V usage is TRBV7-2 and J usage is TRBJ1-2; D might be TRBD1 (5 bases). Trimming took off 5 bases at V and 3 bases at J, with 13 bases between the two ends. Looked up from germline, CDR1 is SGHTA and CDR2 is FQGNSA. The CDR3 has 14 residues. The variable domain in full, completed from reference TRBV7-2 and TRBJ1-2, reads GAGVSQSPSNKVTEKGKDVELRCDPISGHTALYWYRQSLGQGLEFLIYFQGNSAPDKSGLPSDRFSAERTGGSVSTLTIQRTQQEDSAVYLCASSPSREYYGYTFGSGTRLTVV.

This clonotype was recorded at least ten times. The chain has TRBV6-5 and TRBJ1-5; D unresolved. Trimming cost V 2 bases and J 6 bases, with 11 bases left between them. Germline V lookup: CDR1 MNHEY, CDR2 SVGAGI. The CDR3 has 14 amino acids. This chain's CDR3 is CASSYGGRSQPQHF. The CDR3 nucleotides read TGTGCCAGCAGTTACGGTGGAAGGTCTCAGCCCCAGCATTTT.

This clonotype was recorded a few times. The chain joins TRBV7-9 to TRBJ2-7; no clear D. The germline CDR1 and CDR2 sequences are SEHNR and FQNEAQ (reference sequence). The V end was cut by 4 bases, the J end by 7 bases, with 11 bases between. The CDR3 has 12 residues. The CDR3 region has the DNA TGTGCCAGCAGCTACCCCGACGGAGAGCAGTACTTC. Translating it yields CASSYPDGEQYF.

Note on this clonotype: A read error is possible here, since a much larger clone lies one base away. The chain carries TRBV10-3 and TRBJ2-7; 7 nucleotides agree with TRBD1. CDR1 is ENHRY, CDR2 SYGVKD, per germline. V was pared by 4 bases and J by 2 bases, with 8 bases of the junction left unmatched. The CDR3 sequence is 15 residues long. Here the CDR3 reads CAISGGTGATYEQYF. CDR3 nucleotide sequence: TGTGCCATCAGTGGGGGCACAGGGGCTACCTACGAGCAGTACTTC.

This clonotype appeared a few times. V usage is TRBV4-3 and J usage is TRBJ1-2; 8 nucleotides match TRBD1. This CDR3 contains 16 residues. In germline, CDR1 is LGHNA, CDR2 YSLEER. With 3 bases clipped from V and 2 bases from J, the junction kept 8 bases outside the gene matches. The CDR3 is CASSHAQGARNYGYTF. In DNA form, the CDR3 reads TGCGCCAGCAGCCATGCCCAGGGGGCGCGGAACTATGGCTACACCTTC.

The sample holds many counts of this clonotype. The chain links TRBV20-1 to TRBJ2-5; 7 nucleotides agree with TRBD2. The germline V gene has CDR1 DFQATT and CDR2 SNEGSKA (reference sequence). This CDR3 comprises 13 residues. The V gene end was trimmed by 4 bases and the J gene end by 1 base; junction bases not matched to a gene: 3. The CDR3, as DNA: TGCAGTGCTAACGGACTAGTCCAAGAGACCCAGTACTTC. Protein product: CSANGLVQETQYF.

This clonotype was recorded at least ten times. The chain links TRBV12-3 or TRBV12-4 to TRBJ1-2; D remains ambiguous. The CDR3 has 12 amino acids. Trimming left V 5 bases short and J 3 bases short, with 7 bases between. CDR3 sequence: CASSDTDYGYTF. The CDR3 DNA follows: TGTGCCAGCAGTGATACCGACTATGGCTACACCTTC.

V is TRBV10-3 and J is TRBJ2-5, with unresolved D. CDR3 length equals 14 residues. Germline loops: CDR1 ENHRY, CDR2 SYGVKD. Trimming took off 7 bases at V and 4 bases at J, with 16 bases between the two ends. The CDR3 coding sequence is TGTGCCATCAAGTCCAGGCGAGAAGGAGAGACCCAGTACTTC. As protein: CAIKSRREGETQYF.

The rearrangement joins TRBV10-3 to TRBJ2-7; TRBD2 aligns across 16 bases. V lost 5 bases to trimming and J lost 4 bases; unmatched junction nucleotides: 8. The CDR3 length is 17 residues. Germline loops: CDR1 ENHRY, CDR2 SYGVKD. DNA of the CDR3: TGTGCCATCAGTCCCCAGGGACTAGCGGGAGGGCGGTACGAGCAGTACTTC. This codes for CAISPQGLAGGRYEQYF.

The chain combines TRBV25-1 with TRBJ2-5, with a possible D match to TRBD1 (5 bases). There are 15 residues in the CDR3. V was trimmed by 2 bases and J by 0 bases, leaving 10 bases between them. CDR1 MGHDK and CDR2 SYGVNS come from the germline V gene. The CDR3 sequence: CASSERTSYQETQYF. Here the CDR3 DNA reads TGTGCCAGCAGTGAAAGGACATCTTACCAAGAGACCCAGTACTTC.

The V and J genes are TRBV4-3 and TRBJ1-1; 7 nucleotides match TRBD1. Per the germline V gene, CDR1 is LGHNA and CDR2 is YSLEER. CDR3 length: 15 amino acids. Trimming took 2 bases from V and 1 from J; bases not matched to a gene: 4. The CDR3 nucleotides are TGCGCCAGCAGCCAAAGACAGGGATGGAACACTGAAGCTTTCTTT. It yields the protein CASSQRQGWNTEAFF.

This clonotype showed up just a few times. The rearrangement links TRBV9 to TRBJ2-3; 11 nucleotides line up with TRBD2. The length of the CDR3 is 16 residues. Germline loops: CDR1 SGDLS, CDR2 YYNGEE. V was clipped by 1 base and J by 3 bases; unmatched bases: 4. CDR3 amino acids: CASSVRGTSGTDTQYF. The CDR3 DNA follows: TGTGCCAGCAGCGTAAGAGGGACTAGCGGAACAGATACGCAGTATTTT.

This clonotype was seen more than once but under ten times. The chain couples TRBV25-1 to TRBJ1-6; D might be TRBD1 (6 bases). Germline V gene sequence: CDR1 MGHDK, CDR2 SYGVNS. This CDR3 is built from 16 residues. The V end lost 2 bases, the J end lost 10 bases, and 18 bases lay between the germline ends. CDR3 sequence reads: CASSEEGERVYSPLHF. The CDR3 coding sequence is TGTGCCAGCAGTGAAGAGGGGGAGCGTGTTTACTCACCCCTCCACTTT.

V is TRBV23-1 and J is TRBJ2-4; 7 bases line up with TRBD1. TRBV23-1 is noted as an ORF with a role that remains uncertain. This CDR3 is built from 16 residues. V gave up 6 bases and J gave up 8 bases; unmatched junction bases: 16. The CDR3 here is CASRVPQGQTVDIQYF. The CDR3 DNA sequence: TGCGCCAGCAGGGTACCCCAGGGACAGACGGTGGACATTCAGTACTTC.

The gene calls are TRBV6-1 and TRBJ2-1; D is perhaps TRBD1 or TRBD2 (6 bases each). Germline values: CDR1 MNHNS, CDR2 SASEGT. This CDR3 is built from 18 residues. V was cut by 6 bases and J by 8 bases, with 29 bases left in between. The CDR3 DNA sequence: TGTGCCAGCAGCAACCCCGGGGCTGCGAGGGGGGTCAGGGATGAGCAGTTCTTC. Translated: CASSNPGAARGVRDEQFF.

This chain links TRBV24-1 with TRBJ2-1; TRBD2 might be the D (8 bases). The CDR3 is made up of 15 amino acids. V gave up 2 bases and J gave up 10 bases, with 17 bases separating them. CDR1 KGHDR and CDR2 SFDVKD come from the germline V gene. The CDR3, as DNA: TGTGCCACCAGTGATTCGCCGGGACTAGGGGGCGAGCAGTTCTTC. Translated: CATSDSPGLGGEQFF.

This sequence joins TRBV7-6 and TRBJ1-1; 7 bases are shared with TRBD1. This CDR3 has 16 amino acids. Germline V gene lookup returns CDR1 SGHVS and CDR2 FNYEAQ. Germline trimming cut 5 bases from V and 1 base from J; bases unmatched to any gene: 10. The CDR3 DNA sequence: TGTGCCAGCAGCCTACCTGGGACAGACCCGAACACTGAAGCTTTCTTT. Amino acids: CASSLPGTDPNTEAFF.

This clonotype was counted at least ten times. The chain employs TRBV29-1 and TRBJ1-2; tentatively, D is TRBD1 (5 bases). The germline V and J ends were trimmed by 3 bases and 14 bases, with 19 bases remaining between them. Germline-derived CDR1 and CDR2 are SQVTM and ANQGSEA. The CDR3 covers 12 residues. For the CDR3, the DNA is TGCAGCGTTGACCTGGGGACCCCGCGGTGGACCTTC. Protein product: CSVDLGTPRWTF.

This clonotype has only a few counts. The chain uses TRBV5-1 and TRBJ2-5; 10 bases are shared with TRBD2. Germline CDR1 reads SGHRS; CDR2 reads YFSETQ. V trimming: 4 bases; J trimming: 7 bases; junction bases outside the gene matches: 10. The CDR3 sequence is 15 residues long. The chain's CDR3 is CASSRVAAGGRTQYF. DNA for the CDR3: TGCGCCAGCAGCCGAGTAGCAGCGGGAGGGAGGACCCAGTACTTC. Based on the CDR3 plus reference TRBV5-1 and TRBJ2-5, the full variable domain is KAGVTQTPRYLIKTRGQQVTLSCSPISGHRSVSWYQQTPGQGLQFLFEYFSETQRNKGNFPGRFSGRQFSNSRSEMNVSTLELGDSALYLCASSRVAAGGRTQYFGPGTRLLVL.